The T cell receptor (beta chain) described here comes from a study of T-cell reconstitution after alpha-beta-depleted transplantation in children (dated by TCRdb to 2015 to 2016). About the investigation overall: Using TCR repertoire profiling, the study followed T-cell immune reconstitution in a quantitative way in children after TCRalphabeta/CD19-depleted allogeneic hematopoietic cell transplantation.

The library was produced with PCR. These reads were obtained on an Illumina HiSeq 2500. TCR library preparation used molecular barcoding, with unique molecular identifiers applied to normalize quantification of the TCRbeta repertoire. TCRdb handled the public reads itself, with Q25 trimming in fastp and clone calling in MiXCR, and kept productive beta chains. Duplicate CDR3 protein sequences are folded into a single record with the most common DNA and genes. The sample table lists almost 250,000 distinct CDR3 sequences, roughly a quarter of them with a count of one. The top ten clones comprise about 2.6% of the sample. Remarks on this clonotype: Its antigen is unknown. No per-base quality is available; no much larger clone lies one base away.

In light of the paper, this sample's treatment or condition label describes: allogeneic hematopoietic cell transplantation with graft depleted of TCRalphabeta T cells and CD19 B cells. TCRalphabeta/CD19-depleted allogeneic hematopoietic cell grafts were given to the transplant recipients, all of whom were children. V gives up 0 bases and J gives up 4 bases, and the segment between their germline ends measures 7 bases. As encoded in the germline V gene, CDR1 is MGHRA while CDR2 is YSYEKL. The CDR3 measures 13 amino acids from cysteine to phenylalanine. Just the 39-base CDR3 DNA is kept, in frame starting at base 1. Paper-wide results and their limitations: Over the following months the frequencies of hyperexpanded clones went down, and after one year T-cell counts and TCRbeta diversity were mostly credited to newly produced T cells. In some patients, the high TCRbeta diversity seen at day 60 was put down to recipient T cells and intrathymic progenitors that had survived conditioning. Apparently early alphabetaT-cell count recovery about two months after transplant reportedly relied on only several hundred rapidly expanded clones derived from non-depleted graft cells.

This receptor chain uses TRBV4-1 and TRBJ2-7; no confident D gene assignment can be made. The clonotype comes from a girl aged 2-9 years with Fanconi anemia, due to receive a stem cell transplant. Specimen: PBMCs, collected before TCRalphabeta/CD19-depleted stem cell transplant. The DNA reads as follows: TGCGCCAGCAGCCAAGAGGAGCCTTACGAGCAGTACTTC. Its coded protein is CASSQEEPYEQYF.